One sample yielded the 18 T cell receptor beta chains listed below, sequenced in a study of shared clonotypes between healthy human individuals. Naive CD8 cells comprised CD45RO-negative, CCR7-positively selected cells, excluding terminally differentiated effector memory CD45RA+ cells. Using immunoSEQ multiplex PCR, the repertoire was profiled, and TCRdb retains in-frame clones only, with some absent. Here the sample spans about 2.2 million clones, about 93% being singletons. The source material was naive CD8+ T cells from PBMCs. Receptors originate from a man aged 18 to 29 in good health. Some clones in this sample may be carry-over from other donors' samples.

This chain links TRBV9 with TRBJ2-5, with D perhaps assigned TRBD1 or TRBD2 (5 bases each). V lost 4 bases, J lost 5 bases, and 21 bases lay in between. Germline lookup yields CDR1 SGDLS and CDR2 YYNGEE. This CDR3 has 16 residues. Here the CDR3 DNA reads TGTGCCAGCAGCTTTTCGAGGGGCAGGGTACCCGAGACCCAGTACTTC. Amino acids: CASSFSRGRVPETQYF.

J is TRBJ2-3 and V is TRBV5-1; the D is unclear. The CDR3 runs to 16 residues. Germline loops: CDR1 SGHRS, CDR2 YFSETQ. Between the trimmed V and J ends, which lost 0 bases and 0 bases, there was a span of 11 bases. CDR3 amino acids: CASSLGVQISTDTQYF. The DNA for the CDR3 is TGCGCCAGCAGCTTGGGGGTGCAGATTAGCACAGATACGCAGTATTTT.

The CDR3 here is CASSISGSGTDTQYF. The CDR3 nucleotides are TGTGCCAGCAGCATTAGCGGGAGTGGGACAGATACGCAGTATTTT. This rearrangement joins TRBV9 to TRBJ2-3, with TRBD2 matching 9 bases. The V gene end was trimmed by 4 bases and the J gene end by 3 bases; junction bases not matched to a gene: 6. This CDR3 has 15 residues. From germline, CDR1 is SGDLS and CDR2 YYNGEE. The whole variable domain, filled in from reference TRBV9 and TRBJ2-3, reads DSGVTQTPKHLITATGQRVTLRCSPRSGDLSVYWYQQSLDQGLQFLIQYYNGEERAKGNILERFSAQQFPDLHSELNLSSLELGDSALYFCASSISGSGTDTQYFGPGTRLTVL.

The chain recombines TRBV29-1 with TRBJ2-7; D might be TRBD1 or TRBD2, each matching 5 bases. Germline V gene data show CDR1 as SQVTM and CDR2 as ANQGSEA. The V end lost 3 bases, the J end lost 5 bases, and 14 bases lay between the germline ends. This CDR3 region has 13 residues. CDR3 amino acids: CSVDGGEGNEQYF. The CDR3 nucleotides read TGCAGCGTTGATGGGGGAGAGGGGAACGAGCAGTACTTC.

This sequence joins TRBV13 and TRBJ2-6; 9 bases map to TRBD1. V gave up 5 bases and J gave up 3 bases; unmatched junction bases: 20. CDR1 is PRHDT and CDR2 is FYEKMQ in the germline V gene (reference sequence). The CDR3 spans 21 residues. The CDR3: CASSTTGTGSAVYGGANVLTF. CDR3 DNA: TGTGCCAGCAGCACAACCGGGACAGGGAGCGCAGTTTATGGTGGGGCCAACGTCCTGACTTTC.

The J gene is TRBJ1-1, the V gene TRBV9, with TRBD1 as a possible D gene (6 bases). The CDR3 extends over 14 amino acids. Germline V gives CDR1 SGDLS, CDR2 YYNGEE. V was cut by 4 bases and J by 4 bases, with 14 bases left in between. The CDR3 DNA reads TGTGCCAGCAGCTTATCGGGGGGCATCACTGAAGCTTTCTTT. Translated: CASSLSGGITEAFF.

The chain has TRBV6-6 and TRBJ2-5, with no clear D. Germline-derived CDR1 and CDR2 are MNHNY and SVGAGI (reference sequence). CDR3 length: 13 residues. The germline V and J ends were trimmed by 6 bases and 5 bases, with 13 bases remaining between them. CDR3 in DNA: TGTGCCAGCAGCAATAGTAGGGTGGAGACCCAGTACTTC. It codes for CASSNSRVETQYF.

This clone was picked up a small number of times. The same CDR3 also results from other DNA sequences found in this sample. This chain joins TRBV29-1 and TRBJ2-7; a possible D gene is TRBD1 (6 bases). This CDR3 region has 11 residues. Germline V CDR1 and CDR2: SQVTM, ANQGSEA. V lost 7 bases and J lost 4, with 11 bases in between. CDR3 nucleotide sequence: TGCAGCGCCACGGACAGTTACGAGCAGTACTTC. Translated: CSATDSYEQYF.

This clone was seen only a few times. The J gene is TRBJ2-7, the V gene TRBV25-1, with TRBD1 identical over 7 bases. V lost 3 bases, J lost 5 bases, and 4 bases stayed unmatched. The CDR3 sequence is 13 residues long. CDR1 is MGHDK, CDR2 SYGVNS, per germline. The CDR3 here is CASSEPTGDEQYF. CDR3 DNA sequence: TGTGCCAGCAGTGAGCCCACAGGGGACGAGCAGTACTTC.

This clone was observed once. This chain links TRBV6-5 with TRBJ2-1; no reliable D call. Per the germline V gene, CDR1 is MNHEY and CDR2 is SVGAGI. V was trimmed by 2 bases and J by 8 bases, leaving 10 bases between them. This CDR3 is 13 amino acids long. CDR3 protein: CASSYLHEDEQFF. CDR3 coding DNA: TGTGCCAGCAGTTACCTTCACGAGGATGAGCAGTTCTTC.

This rearrangement joins TRBV7-9 to TRBJ2-7; a possible D gene is TRBD1 (5 bases). This CDR3 has 16 residues. Per the germline V gene, CDR1 is SEHNR and CDR2 is FQNEAQ (reference sequence). The V end lost 5 bases, the J end lost 7 bases, and 24 bases lay between the germline ends. CDR3 DNA sequence: TGTGCCAGCAGCCCATTAGTGTTGGCAGGGTATGGGGAGCAGTACTTC. Protein: CASSPLVLAGYGEQYF.

This rearrangement joins TRBV9 to TRBJ1-2; D might be TRBD1 (5 bases). The germline V and J ends were trimmed by 4 bases and 3 bases, with 22 bases remaining between them. The CDR3 runs 17 residues. Looked up from germline, CDR1 is SGDLS and CDR2 is YYNGEE. The CDR3 nucleotides read TGTGCCAGCAGCCCTCCCGCAGGGACGGTTTCGGACTATGGCTACACCTTC. Amino acid sequence: CASSPPAGTVSDYGYTF. Full variable domain (remainder filled in from reference TRBV9 and TRBJ1-2): DSGVTQTPKHLITATGQRVTLRCSPRSGDLSVYWYQQSLDQGLQFLIQYYNGEERAKGNILERFSAQQFPDLHSELNLSSLELGDSALYFCASSPPAGTVSDYGYTFGSGTRLTVV.

The gene calls are TRBV6-5 and TRBJ2-5, with D possibly matching TRBD2 (5 bases). Germline V gene lookup returns CDR1 MNHEY and CDR2 SVGAGI. Trimming stripped 8 bases from V and 0 bases from J, with 10 bases between. The CDR3 loop spans 13 amino acids. CDR3 coding DNA: TGTGCCAGCGGGAGAGCTTACCAAGAGACCCAGTACTTC. Encoded protein: CASGRAYQETQYF.

The V call is TRBV6-1, the J call TRBJ2-2; no definite D call. The CDR3 is 15 amino acids. Germline CDR1 MNHNS, CDR2 SASEGT. Trimming stripped 4 bases from V and 4 bases from J, with 13 bases between. The CDR3 spells CASSVVRQPTGELFF. CDR3 nucleotide sequence: TGTGCCAGCAGTGTCGTACGGCAGCCCACCGGGGAGCTGTTTTTT.

The chain links TRBV7-9 to TRBJ2-3, with 10 nucleotides matching TRBD2. With V trimmed by 5 bases and J by 2 bases, 7 bases remained unmatched. The CDR3 totals 16 residues. The germline CDR1 and CDR2 sequences are SEHNR and FQNEAQ (reference sequence). This CDR3 reads CASSPQLAGITDTQYF. In DNA form, the CDR3 reads TGTGCCAGCAGCCCCCAACTAGCGGGAATCACAGATACGCAGTATTTT.

V is TRBV6-6 and J is TRBJ1-1, with TRBD1 matching 9 bases. Germline lookup yields CDR1 MNHNY and CDR2 SVGAGI (reference sequence). CDR3 length equals 13 residues. After removal of 7 bases from V and 8 bases from J, the junction contained 8 bases not matched to a gene. The CDR3 DNA reads TGTGCCAGCACGGGACAGGGAGTACCCGAAGCTTTCTTT. Protein product: CASTGQGVPEAFF.

Of note for this clone: Distinct nucleotide sequences in the sample also encode this CDR3. The chain is built from TRBV27 and TRBJ1-1, with 8 bases matching TRBD1. The CDR3 length is 13 residues. Germline loops: CDR1 MNHEY, CDR2 SMNVEV (reference sequence). Unmatched junction bases numbered 4, after V lost 5 bases and J lost 5 bases. The CDR3 DNA follows: TGTGCCAGCAGTACCCGGACAGGGACTGAAGCTTTCTTT. Amino acid sequence: CASSTRTGTEAFF.

This sequence joins TRBV7-9 and TRBJ1-1; TRBD1 aligns across 10 bases. Germline-derived CDR1 and CDR2 are SEHNR and FQNEAQ (reference sequence). The CDR3 extends over 14 amino acids. The junction had 4 bases not matched to a gene; V was cut back by 1 base and J by 8 bases. The DNA of the CDR3 is TGTGCCAGCAGCTTAGATGCGGGACAGGGGGAAGCTTTCTTT. Translation gives CASSLDAGQGEAFF.